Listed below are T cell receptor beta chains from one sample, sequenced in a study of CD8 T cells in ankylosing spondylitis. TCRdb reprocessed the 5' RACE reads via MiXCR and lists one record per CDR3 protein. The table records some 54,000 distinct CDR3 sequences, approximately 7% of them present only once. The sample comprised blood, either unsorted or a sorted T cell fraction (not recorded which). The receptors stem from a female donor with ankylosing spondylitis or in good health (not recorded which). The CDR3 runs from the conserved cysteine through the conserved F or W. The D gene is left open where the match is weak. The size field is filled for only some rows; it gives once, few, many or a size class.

cdr3_aa: CASSAEGTNEKLFF
cdr3_nt: TGTGCCAGCAGCGCCGAAGGAACTAATGAAAAACTGTTTTTT
v_call: TRBV7-6
j_call: TRBJ1-4
clone_size: many
d_call: -

cdr3_aa: CASSPRLRLAGGSYNEQFF
cdr3_nt: TGTGCCAGCAGCCCCCGACTGCGACTAGCGGGGGGTTCCTACAATGAGCAGTTCTTC
v_call: TRBV4-2
j_call: TRBJ2-1
clone_size: many
d_call: TRBD2

cdr3_aa: CASTRAGRGTEAFF
cdr3_nt: TGTGCCAGCACGAGGGCAGGGCGAGGCACTGAAGCTTTCTTT
v_call: TRBV6-1
j_call: TRBJ1-1
clone_size: few
d_call: -

cdr3_aa: CSASGTSEGTDTQYF
cdr3_nt: TGCAGTGCTAGCGGGACTAGCGAGGGCACAGATACGCAGTATTTT
v_call: TRBV20-1
j_call: TRBJ2-3
clone_size: many
d_call: TRBD2

cdr3_aa: CASSRGYSNRPQHF
cdr3_nt: TGTGCCAGCAGTCGGGGGTACAGCAATCGGCCCCAGCATTTT
v_call: TRBV28
j_call: TRBJ1-5
clone_size: few
d_call: -

cdr3_aa: CASRRPPQEAFF
cdr3_nt: TGTGCCAGCAGAAGGCCCCCTCAGGAAGCTTTCTTT
v_call: TRBV12-3/TRBV12-4
j_call: TRBJ1-1
clone_size: medium-sized
d_call: -

cdr3_aa: CASRADPTRETQYF
cdr3_nt: TGTGCCAGCAGAGCTGACCCGACCCGGGAGACCCAGTACTTC
v_call: TRBV6-2/TRBV6-3
j_call: TRBJ2-5
clone_size: many
d_call: -

cdr3_aa: CASSTQGTEAFF
cdr3_nt: TGTGCCAGCAGCACCCAGGGCACTGAAGCTTTCTTT
v_call: TRBV7-3
j_call: TRBJ1-1
clone_size: many
d_call: -

cdr3_aa: CASSPGGEYNEQFF
cdr3_nt: TGTGCCAGCAGTCCAGGGGGCGAATACAATGAGCAGTTCTTC
v_call: TRBV12-3/TRBV12-4
j_call: TRBJ2-1
clone_size: medium-sized
d_call: TRBD1

cdr3_aa: CATSDRQAPSTGELFF
cdr3_nt: TGTGCCACCAGTGATCGACAGGCCCCGAGCACCGGGGAGCTGTTTTTT
v_call: TRBV24-1
j_call: TRBJ2-2
clone_size: many
d_call: -

cdr3_aa: CASSSSSATDTQYF
cdr3_nt: TGTGCCAGCAGCTCTTCTAGTGCCACAGATACGCAGTATTTT
v_call: TRBV7-9
j_call: TRBJ2-3
clone_size: -
d_call: -

cdr3_aa: CASSFWDQPNYGYTF
cdr3_nt: TGTGCCAGCAGCTTCTGGGACCAGCCTAACTATGGCTACACCTTC
v_call: TRBV5-5
j_call: TRBJ1-2
clone_size: many
d_call: -

cdr3_aa: CASSPSGESYEQYF
cdr3_nt: TGTGCCAGCAGCCCCAGCGGTGAATCCTACGAGCAGTACTTC
v_call: TRBV7-2
j_call: TRBJ2-7
clone_size: few
d_call: -

cdr3_aa: CASSSGGVDTEAFF
cdr3_nt: TGTGCCAGCAGCTCCGGGGGAGTAGACACTGAAGCTTTCTTT
v_call: TRBV7-6
j_call: TRBJ1-1
clone_size: few
d_call: -

cdr3_aa: CASFLSGDGYTF
cdr3_nt: TGTGCCAGCTTCCTCTCCGGGGATGGCTACACCTTC
v_call: TRBV25-1
j_call: TRBJ1-2
clone_size: many
d_call: -

cdr3_aa: CATSRDLSVQPQHF
cdr3_nt: TGTGCCACCAGCAGAGATCTTTCGGTTCAGCCCCAGCATTTT
v_call: TRBV15
j_call: TRBJ1-5
clone_size: many
d_call: -

cdr3_aa: CAWNRGGADTQYF
cdr3_nt: TGTGCCTGGAATCGCGGGGGGGCAGATACGCAGTATTTT
v_call: TRBV30
j_call: TRBJ2-3
clone_size: many
d_call: TRBD2

cdr3_aa: CSAPGTNQGNTEAFF
cdr3_nt: TGCAGTGCTCCAGGGACGAATCAGGGGAACACTGAAGCTTTCTTT
v_call: TRBV20-1
j_call: TRBJ1-1
clone_size: many
d_call: -

cdr3_aa: CASSPMGGAGANVLTF
cdr3_nt: TGTGCCAGCAGTCCCATGGGGGGGGCTGGGGCCAACGTCCTGACTTTC
v_call: TRBV28
j_call: TRBJ2-6
clone_size: many
d_call: TRBD2

cdr3_aa: CASSFQGSYNSPLHF
cdr3_nt: TGTGCCAGCAGCTTTCAGGGATCCTATAATTCACCCCTCCACTTT
v_call: TRBV7-2
j_call: TRBJ1-6
clone_size: -
d_call: -

cdr3_aa: CSASPQGGNSPLHF
cdr3_nt: TGCAGTGCTAGTCCACAGGGTGGGAATTCACCCCTCCACTTT
v_call: TRBV20-1
j_call: TRBJ1-6
clone_size: many
d_call: -

cdr3_aa: CAISDLGNTEAFF
cdr3_nt: TGTGCCATCAGTGACTTGGGTAACACTGAAGCTTTCTTT
v_call: TRBV10-3
j_call: TRBJ1-1
clone_size: many
d_call: -

cdr3_aa: CASSQVRGQSLYGYTF
cdr3_nt: TGCGCCAGCAGCCAAGTTAGGGGACAGTCTCTATATGGCTACACCTTC
v_call: TRBV4-1
j_call: TRBJ1-2
clone_size: many
d_call: TRBD1

cdr3_aa: CASSLGGGKNYNEQFF
cdr3_nt: TGCGCCAGCAGCTTAGGGGGGGGCAAAAACTACAATGAGCAGTTCTTC
v_call: TRBV5-1
j_call: TRBJ2-1
clone_size: many
d_call: -

cdr3_aa: CASGLVRVGGGYTF
cdr3_nt: TGTGCTAGTGGTTTGGTACGAGTGGGAGGTGGCTACACCTTC
v_call: TRBV12-5
j_call: TRBJ1-2
clone_size: many
d_call: -

cdr3_aa: CASSLLAGGSGEQFF
cdr3_nt: TGCGCCAGCAGCCTACTAGCGGGGGGTAGCGGTGAGCAGTTCTTC
v_call: TRBV5-1
j_call: TRBJ2-1
clone_size: -
d_call: TRBD2

cdr3_aa: CASTEQGNTEAFF
cdr3_nt: TGCGCCAGCACAGAACAGGGAAACACTGAAGCTTTCTTT
v_call: TRBV5-1
j_call: TRBJ1-1
clone_size: many
d_call: -

cdr3_aa: CSAPRDRGHYGYTF
cdr3_nt: TGCAGTGCGCCGAGGGACAGGGGGCACTATGGCTACACCTTC
v_call: TRBV20-1
j_call: TRBJ1-2
clone_size: many
d_call: TRBD1

cdr3_aa: CASSSGGDRGGEKLFF
cdr3_nt: TGTGCCAGCAGCTCCGGGGGCGACAGGGGAGGTGAAAAACTGTTTTTT
v_call: TRBV4-2
j_call: TRBJ1-4
clone_size: -
d_call: TRBD1

cdr3_aa: CASRLGGSPLHF
cdr3_nt: TGTGCCAGCAGGCTGGGAGGTTCACCCCTCCACTTT
v_call: TRBV28
j_call: TRBJ1-6
clone_size: many
d_call: -

cdr3_aa: CASSLETSAYNEQFF
cdr3_nt: TGCGCCAGCAGCTTGGAGACTAGCGCCTACAATGAGCAGTTCTTC
v_call: TRBV5-1
j_call: TRBJ2-1
clone_size: many
d_call: TRBD2

cdr3_aa: CASSYSKGGDTQYF
cdr3_nt: TGTGCCAGCAGTTACTCGAAAGGGGGAGATACGCAGTATTTT
v_call: TRBV6-5
j_call: TRBJ2-3
clone_size: many
d_call: -

cdr3_aa: CASSVWDREAEAFF
cdr3_nt: TGCGCCAGCAGCGTATGGGACAGGGAGGCGGAAGCTTTCTTT
v_call: TRBV5-1
j_call: TRBJ1-1
clone_size: many
d_call: TRBD1

cdr3_aa: CASSPPNTDTQYF
cdr3_nt: TGTGCCAGCTCACCGCCCAACACAGATACGCAGTATTTT
v_call: TRBV18
j_call: TRBJ2-3
clone_size: many
d_call: -

cdr3_aa: CSARDSDSYNEQFF
cdr3_nt: TGCAGTGCTAGAGATAGCGACAGTTACAATGAGCAGTTCTTC
v_call: TRBV20-1
j_call: TRBJ2-1
clone_size: many
d_call: -

cdr3_aa: CASTPGGLQETQYF
cdr3_nt: TGTGCCAGCACCCCTGGGGGTCTACAAGAGACCCAGTACTTC
v_call: TRBV12-3/TRBV12-4
j_call: TRBJ2-5
clone_size: many
d_call: -

cdr3_aa: CASSPGQGGNQPQHF
cdr3_nt: TGCGCCAGCAGCCCGGGACAGGGGGGGAATCAGCCCCAGCATTTT
v_call: TRBV5-1
j_call: TRBJ1-5
clone_size: many
d_call: TRBD1

cdr3_aa: CASSQRWGNTEAFF
cdr3_nt: TGTGCCAGCAGCCAAAGATGGGGGAACACTGAAGCTTTCTTT
v_call: TRBV3-1
j_call: TRBJ1-1
clone_size: many
d_call: -

cdr3_aa: CASSQEAIGQETQYF
cdr3_nt: TGTGCCAGCAGCCAAGAGGCTATAGGGCAAGAGACCCAGTACTTC
v_call: TRBV3-1
j_call: TRBJ2-5
clone_size: few
d_call: -

cdr3_aa: CASSQETTSATVTQYF
cdr3_nt: TGTGCCAGCAGCCAAGAAACGACTAGCGCCACGGTTACGCAGTATTTT
v_call: TRBV3-1
j_call: TRBJ2-3
clone_size: many
d_call: TRBD2

cdr3_aa: CASSVEGDDTDTQYF
cdr3_nt: TGTGCCAGCAGCGTAGAGGGAGATGACACAGATACGCAGTATTTT
v_call: TRBV9
j_call: TRBJ2-3
clone_size: many
d_call: -

cdr3_aa: CSASRLAGVSYEQYF
cdr3_nt: TGCAGTGCTAGTCGGCTAGCGGGGGTGTCCTACGAGCAGTACTTC
v_call: TRBV20-1
j_call: TRBJ2-7
clone_size: many
d_call: TRBD2

cdr3_aa: CASSEPYRGWQETQYF
cdr3_nt: TGTGCCAGCAGTGAACCCTACAGGGGGTGGCAAGAGACCCAGTACTTC
v_call: TRBV2
j_call: TRBJ2-5
clone_size: many
d_call: TRBD1

cdr3_aa: CASSLQGAKNIQYF
cdr3_nt: TGTGCCAGCAGCCTTCAGGGGGCCAAAAACATTCAGTACTTC
v_call: TRBV14
j_call: TRBJ2-4
clone_size: many
d_call: -

cdr3_aa: CASSESGLSYEQYF
cdr3_nt: TGTGCCAGCAGTGAAAGTGGCTTATCCTACGAGCAGTACTTC
v_call: TRBV2
j_call: TRBJ2-7
clone_size: -
d_call: -

cdr3_aa: CASSRGRNTGELFF
cdr3_nt: TGTGCCAGCTCGCGGGGGCGCAACACCGGGGAGCTGTTTTTT
v_call: TRBV6-1
j_call: TRBJ2-2
clone_size: many
d_call: -

cdr3_aa: CSAPGSGEETQYF
cdr3_nt: TGCAGTGCTCCGGGTAGCGGGGAAGAGACCCAGTACTTC
v_call: TRBV20-1
j_call: TRBJ2-5
clone_size: many
d_call: TRBD2

cdr3_aa: CSVEDPDREDYGYTF
cdr3_nt: TGCAGCGTTGAAGATCCGGACAGGGAGGACTATGGCTACACCTTC
v_call: TRBV29-1
j_call: TRBJ1-2
clone_size: many
d_call: TRBD1

cdr3_aa: CASSLWTTGRRGEAFF
cdr3_nt: TGTGCCAGCAGCTTATGGACCACAGGGAGGAGGGGTGAAGCTTTCTTT
v_call: TRBV11-2
j_call: TRBJ1-1
clone_size: many
d_call: -

cdr3_aa: CATSDLQRETQYF
cdr3_nt: TGTGCCACCAGTGATTTGCAGCGGGAGACCCAGTACTTC
v_call: TRBV24-1
j_call: TRBJ2-5
clone_size: many
d_call: -

cdr3_aa: CASSPERGAHNEQFF
cdr3_nt: TGTGCCAGCAGTCCCGAGCGGGGGGCCCACAATGAGCAGTTCTTC
v_call: TRBV6-2/TRBV6-3
j_call: TRBJ2-1
clone_size: many
d_call: TRBD2

cdr3_aa: CASSLLQGARSPLHF
cdr3_nt: TGTGCCAGCAGCTTACTGCAGGGGGCGCGGTCACCCCTCCACTTT
v_call: TRBV7-2
j_call: TRBJ1-6
clone_size: -
d_call: TRBD1

cdr3_aa: CASSQDLRNTEAFF
cdr3_nt: TGTGCCAGCAGCCAAGATCTACGTAACACTGAAGCTTTCTTT
v_call: TRBV3-1
j_call: TRBJ1-1
clone_size: many
d_call: -

cdr3_aa: CASSKGLAGGSNTGELFF
cdr3_nt: TGCGCCAGCAGCAAGGGACTAGCGGGGGGTTCGAACACCGGGGAGCTGTTTTTT
v_call: TRBV5-1
j_call: TRBJ2-2
clone_size: few
d_call: TRBD2

cdr3_aa: CASSPGIAGGLNEQFF
cdr3_nt: TGTGCCAGCAGCCCGGGGATAGCGGGGGGGCTCAATGAGCAGTTCTTC
v_call: TRBV7-9
j_call: TRBJ2-1
clone_size: -
d_call: TRBD2